Below, one TCR beta chain is given with its context. Its matching antigen is unknown. The source material, RNA transcripts, was used to amplify TCR beta CDR3 regions. Carried out on the TCR CDR3, a first-round RT-PCR used the HTBI primer set. MiXCR, run by TCRdb on the multiplex PCR reads, gives a single entry per CDR3 protein. The sample lists hundreds of thousands of distinct CDR3 sequences; 14% were seen once. With 2 bases removed from V and 0 bases from J, the gap between germline ends came to 11 bases. The CDR3 length is 16 residues. The germline V gene has CDR1 LGHDT and CDR2 YNNKEL (reference sequence). The authors obtained PBMCs from 10 ml of fresh peripheral blood. This record comes from a study of T cells in Graves' hyperthyroidism and ophthalmopathy. Overall study results and limits: Ophthalmopathy got predicted by the model a median about six months before its onset. Using 13 V-J features, a model discriminated ophthalmopathy from stable hyperthyroidism.

The genes are TRBV3-1 and TRBJ2-1; unclear D gene. Input material: blood. The receptor was isolated from a woman in her 50s with Graves' ophthalmopathy. The CDR3 here is CASSQMLSSSYNEQFF. The CDR3 nucleotides read TGTGCCAGCAGCCAAATGTTATCGAGCTCCTACAATGAGCAGTTCTTC.